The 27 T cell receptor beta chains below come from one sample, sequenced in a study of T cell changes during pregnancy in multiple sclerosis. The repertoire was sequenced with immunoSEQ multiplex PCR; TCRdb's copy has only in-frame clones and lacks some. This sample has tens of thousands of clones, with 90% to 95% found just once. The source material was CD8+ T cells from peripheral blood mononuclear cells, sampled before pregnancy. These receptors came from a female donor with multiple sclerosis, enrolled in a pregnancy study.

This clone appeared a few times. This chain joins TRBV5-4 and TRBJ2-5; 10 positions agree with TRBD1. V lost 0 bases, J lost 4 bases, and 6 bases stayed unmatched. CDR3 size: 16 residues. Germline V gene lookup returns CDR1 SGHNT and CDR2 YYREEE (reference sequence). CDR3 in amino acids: CASSLGDRGIRETQYF. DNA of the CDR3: TGTGCCAGCAGCTTGGGGGACAGGGGTATTAGAGAGACCCAGTACTTC. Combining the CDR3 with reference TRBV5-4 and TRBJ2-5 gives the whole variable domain ETGVTQSPTHLIKTRGQQVTLRCSSQSGHNTVSWYQQALGQGPQFIFQYYREEENGRGNFPPRFSGLQFPNYSSELNVNALELDDSALYLCASSLGDRGIRETQYFGPGTRLLVL.

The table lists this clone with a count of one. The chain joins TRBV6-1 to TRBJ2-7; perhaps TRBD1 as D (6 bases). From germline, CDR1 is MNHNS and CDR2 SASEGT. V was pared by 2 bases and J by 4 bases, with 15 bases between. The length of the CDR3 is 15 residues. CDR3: CASSELATGGYEQYF. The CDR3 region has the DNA TGTGCCAGCAGTGAATTGGCGACAGGAGGATACGAGCAGTACTTC.

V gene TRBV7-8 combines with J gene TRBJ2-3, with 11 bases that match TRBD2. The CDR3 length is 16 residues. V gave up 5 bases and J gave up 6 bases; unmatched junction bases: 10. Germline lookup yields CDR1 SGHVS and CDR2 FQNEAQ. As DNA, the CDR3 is TGTGCCAGCAGCCCCCGACTAGCGGGGATGGTCGATACGCAGTATTTT. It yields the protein CASSPRLAGMVDTQYF.

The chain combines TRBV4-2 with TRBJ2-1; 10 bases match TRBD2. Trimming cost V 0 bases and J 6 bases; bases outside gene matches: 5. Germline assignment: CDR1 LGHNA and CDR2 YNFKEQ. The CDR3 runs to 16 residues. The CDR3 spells CASSQDPSGGANEQFF. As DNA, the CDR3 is TGTGCCAGCAGCCAAGATCCCAGCGGGGGGGCCAATGAGCAGTTCTTC.

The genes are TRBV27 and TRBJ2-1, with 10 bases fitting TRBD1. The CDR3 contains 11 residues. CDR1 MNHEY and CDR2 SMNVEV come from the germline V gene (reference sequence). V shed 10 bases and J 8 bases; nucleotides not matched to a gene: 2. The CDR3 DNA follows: TGTGCCACGACAGGGGGCGATGAGCAGTTCTTC. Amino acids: CATTGGDEQFF.

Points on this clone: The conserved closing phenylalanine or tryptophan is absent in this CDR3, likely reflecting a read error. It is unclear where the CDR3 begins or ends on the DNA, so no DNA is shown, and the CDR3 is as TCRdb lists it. CDR3 sequence reads: CASSSPGNTAVWT. The chain has TRBV7-9 and TRBJ2-7; TRBD2 is the table's D call and was not checked against the DNA. The CDR3 contains 13 residues when both ends are counted. Germline V CDR1 and CDR2: SEHNR, FQNEAQ (reference sequence).

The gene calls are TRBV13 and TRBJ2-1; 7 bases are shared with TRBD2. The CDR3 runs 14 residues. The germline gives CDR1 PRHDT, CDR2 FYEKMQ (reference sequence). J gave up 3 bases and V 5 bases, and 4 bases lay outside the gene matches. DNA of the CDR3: TGTGCCAGCAGCCTGGAGCGGGACTACAATGAGCAGTTCTTC. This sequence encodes CASSLERDYNEQFF.

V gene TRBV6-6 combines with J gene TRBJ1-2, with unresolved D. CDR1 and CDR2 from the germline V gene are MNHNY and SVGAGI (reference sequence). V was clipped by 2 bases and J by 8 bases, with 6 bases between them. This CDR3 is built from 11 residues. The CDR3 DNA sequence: TGTGCCAGCAGTTACAACGAGGGCTACACCTTC. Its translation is CASSYNEGYTF.

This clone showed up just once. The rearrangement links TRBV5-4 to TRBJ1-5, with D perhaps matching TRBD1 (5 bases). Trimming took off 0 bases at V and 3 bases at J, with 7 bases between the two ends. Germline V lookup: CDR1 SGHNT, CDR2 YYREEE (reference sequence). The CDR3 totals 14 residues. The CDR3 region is CASSLEGYNQPQHF. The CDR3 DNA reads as TGTGCCAGCAGCTTGGAGGGGTACAATCAGCCCCAGCATTTT.

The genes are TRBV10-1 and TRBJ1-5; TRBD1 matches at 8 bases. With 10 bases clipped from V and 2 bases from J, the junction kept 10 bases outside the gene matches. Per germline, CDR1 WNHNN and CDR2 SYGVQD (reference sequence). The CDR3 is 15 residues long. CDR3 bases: TGCGCCATCTTGGCCAAACAGGGGGGCAATCAGCCCCAGCATTTT. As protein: CAILAKQGGNQPQHF.

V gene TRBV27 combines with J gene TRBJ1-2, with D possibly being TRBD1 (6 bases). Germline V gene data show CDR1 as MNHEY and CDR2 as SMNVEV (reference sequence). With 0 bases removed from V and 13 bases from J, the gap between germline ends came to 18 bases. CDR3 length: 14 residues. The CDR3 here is CASSLSRYGGAGTF. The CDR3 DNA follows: TGTGCCAGCAGTTTATCGCGGTATGGGGGGGCAGGCACCTTC.

The DNA for the CDR3 is TGTGCCAGCAGTGAAATCACTATCACCGGCACAGATACGCAGTATTTT. This encodes CASSEITITGTDTQYF. V gene TRBV25-1 combines with J gene TRBJ2-3; D remains unclear. V shed 2 bases and J shed 1 base, with 13 bases lying between them. This CDR3 is built from 16 residues. Germline lookup yields CDR1 MGHDK and CDR2 SYGVNS.

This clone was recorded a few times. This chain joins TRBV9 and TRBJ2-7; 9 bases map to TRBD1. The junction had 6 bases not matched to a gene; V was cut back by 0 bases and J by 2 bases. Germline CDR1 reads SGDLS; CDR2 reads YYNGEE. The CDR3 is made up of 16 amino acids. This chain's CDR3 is CASSVGGTGLTYEQYF. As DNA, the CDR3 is TGTGCCAGCAGCGTAGGGGGGACAGGGTTGACCTACGAGCAGTACTTC.

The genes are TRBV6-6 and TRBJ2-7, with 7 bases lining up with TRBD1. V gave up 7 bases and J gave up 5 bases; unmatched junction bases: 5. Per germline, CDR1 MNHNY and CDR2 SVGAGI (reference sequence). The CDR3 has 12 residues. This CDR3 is CASKTTGDEQYF. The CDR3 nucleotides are TGTGCCAGCAAGACCACAGGGGACGAGCAGTACTTC.

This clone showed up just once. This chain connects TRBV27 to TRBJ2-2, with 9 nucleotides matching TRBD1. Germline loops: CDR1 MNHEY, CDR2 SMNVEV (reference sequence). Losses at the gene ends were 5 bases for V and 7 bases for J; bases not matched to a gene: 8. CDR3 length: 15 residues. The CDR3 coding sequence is TGTGCCAGCAGTCCGGACAGGGGAACAATCGGGGAGCTGTTTTTT. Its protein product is CASSPDRGTIGELFF.

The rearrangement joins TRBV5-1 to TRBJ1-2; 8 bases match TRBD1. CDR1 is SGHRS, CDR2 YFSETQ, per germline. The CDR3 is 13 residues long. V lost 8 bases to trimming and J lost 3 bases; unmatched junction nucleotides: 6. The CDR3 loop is CASRGTGDYGYTF. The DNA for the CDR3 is TGCGCCAGTAGGGGGACAGGAGACTATGGCTACACCTTC.

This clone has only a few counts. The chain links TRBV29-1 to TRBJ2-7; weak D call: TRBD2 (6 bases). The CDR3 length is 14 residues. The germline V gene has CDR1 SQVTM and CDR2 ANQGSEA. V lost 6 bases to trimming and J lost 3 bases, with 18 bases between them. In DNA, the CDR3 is TGCAGCGTCCCTTCGGCCTCCGGGGGCTACGAGCAGTACTTC. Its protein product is CSVPSASGGYEQYF.

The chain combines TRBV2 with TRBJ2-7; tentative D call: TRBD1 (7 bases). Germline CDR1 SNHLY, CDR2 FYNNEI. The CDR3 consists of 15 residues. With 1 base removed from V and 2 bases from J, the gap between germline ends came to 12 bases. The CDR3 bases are TGTGCCAGCAGTGAAGGCGGGACAGTTCCCTACGAGCAGTACTTC. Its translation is CASSEGGTVPYEQYF.

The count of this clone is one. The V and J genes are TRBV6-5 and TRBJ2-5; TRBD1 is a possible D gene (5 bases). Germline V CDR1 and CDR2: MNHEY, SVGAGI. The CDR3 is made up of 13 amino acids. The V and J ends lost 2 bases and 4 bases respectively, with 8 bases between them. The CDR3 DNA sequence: TGTGCCAGCAGTTACATCCAGGGAGAGACCCAGTACTTC. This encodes CASSYIQGETQYF.

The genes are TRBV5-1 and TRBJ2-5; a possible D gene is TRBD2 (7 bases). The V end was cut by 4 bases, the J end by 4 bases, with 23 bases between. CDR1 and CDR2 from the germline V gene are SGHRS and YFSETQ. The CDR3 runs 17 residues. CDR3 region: CASSPGVRGGSGETQYF. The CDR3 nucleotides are TGCGCCAGCAGCCCGGGAGTGAGGGGGGGCAGTGGAGAGACCCAGTACTTC. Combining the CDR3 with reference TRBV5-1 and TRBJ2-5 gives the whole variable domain KAGVTQTPRYLIKTRGQQVTLSCSPISGHRSVSWYQQTPGQGLQFLFEYFSETQRNKGNFPGRFSGRQFSNSRSEMNVSTLELGDSALYLCASSPGVRGGSGETQYFGPGTRLLVL.

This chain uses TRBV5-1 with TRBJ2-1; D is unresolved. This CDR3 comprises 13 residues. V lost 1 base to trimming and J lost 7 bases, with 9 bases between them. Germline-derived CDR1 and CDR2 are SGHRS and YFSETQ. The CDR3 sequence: CASSLWPENEQFF. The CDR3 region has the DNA TGCGCCAGCAGCTTGTGGCCGGAGAATGAGCAGTTCTTC.

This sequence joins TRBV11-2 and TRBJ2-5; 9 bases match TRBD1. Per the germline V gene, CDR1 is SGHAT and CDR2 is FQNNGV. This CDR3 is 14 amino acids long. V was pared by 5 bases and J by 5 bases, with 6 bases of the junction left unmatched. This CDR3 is CASSATGGLETQYF. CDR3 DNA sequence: TGTGCCAGCAGCGCTACAGGGGGCTTGGAGACCCAGTACTTC.

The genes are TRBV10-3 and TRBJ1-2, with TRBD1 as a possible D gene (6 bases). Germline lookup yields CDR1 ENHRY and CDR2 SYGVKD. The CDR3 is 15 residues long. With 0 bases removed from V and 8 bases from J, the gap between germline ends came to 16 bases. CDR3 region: CAISESGQGKGGYTF. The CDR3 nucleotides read TGTGCCATCAGTGAGTCCGGCCAGGGGAAAGGCGGCTACACCTTC.

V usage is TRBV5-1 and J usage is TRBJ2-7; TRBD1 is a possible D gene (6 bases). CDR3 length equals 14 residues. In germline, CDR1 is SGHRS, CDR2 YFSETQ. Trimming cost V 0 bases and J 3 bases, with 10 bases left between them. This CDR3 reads CASSLEGGVYEQYF. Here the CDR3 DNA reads TGCGCCAGCAGCTTGGAAGGGGGTGTCTACGAGCAGTACTTC.

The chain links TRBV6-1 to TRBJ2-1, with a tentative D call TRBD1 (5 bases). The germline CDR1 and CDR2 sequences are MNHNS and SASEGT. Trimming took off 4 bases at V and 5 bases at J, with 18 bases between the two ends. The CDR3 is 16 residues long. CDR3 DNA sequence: TGTGCCAGCAGTGGATGGCTCCAGGGCCTCCACAATGAGCAGTTCTTC. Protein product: CASSGWLQGLHNEQFF.

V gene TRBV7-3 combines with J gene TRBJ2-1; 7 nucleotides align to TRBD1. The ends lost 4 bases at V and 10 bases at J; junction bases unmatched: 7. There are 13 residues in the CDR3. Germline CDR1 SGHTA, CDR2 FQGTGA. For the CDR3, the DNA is TGTGCCAGCAGCTCGGACGGGACAGCAGAGCAGTTCTTC. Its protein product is CASSSDGTAEQFF.

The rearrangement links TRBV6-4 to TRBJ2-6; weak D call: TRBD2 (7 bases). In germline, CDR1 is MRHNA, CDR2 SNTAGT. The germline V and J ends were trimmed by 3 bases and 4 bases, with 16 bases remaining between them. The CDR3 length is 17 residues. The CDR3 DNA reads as TGTGCCAGCAGTGAGCGCGGCGGGGGCGCCGGGGCCAACGTCCTGACTTTC. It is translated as CASSERGGGAGANVLTF.